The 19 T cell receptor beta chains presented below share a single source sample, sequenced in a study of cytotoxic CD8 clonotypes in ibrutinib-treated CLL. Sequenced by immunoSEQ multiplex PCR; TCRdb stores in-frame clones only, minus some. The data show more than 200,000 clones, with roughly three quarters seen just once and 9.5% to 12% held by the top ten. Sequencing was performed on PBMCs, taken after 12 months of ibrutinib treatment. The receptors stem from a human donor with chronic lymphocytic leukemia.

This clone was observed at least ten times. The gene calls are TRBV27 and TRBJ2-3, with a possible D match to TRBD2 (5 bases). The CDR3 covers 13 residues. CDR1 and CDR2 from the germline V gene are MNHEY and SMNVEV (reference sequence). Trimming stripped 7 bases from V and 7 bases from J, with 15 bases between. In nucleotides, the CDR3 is TGTGCCAGCACAGACGGAGGATGGAATACGCAGTATTTT. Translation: CASTDGGWNTQYF.

The CDR3 sequence is CASSWDGYGYTF. In DNA, the CDR3 is TGTGCCAGCAGCTGGGACGGATATGGCTACACCTTC. The chain has TRBV11-3 and TRBJ1-2; TRBD1 is a possible D gene (5 bases). Germline V CDR1 and CDR2: SGHNT, YENEEA. The V gene lost 4 bases and the J gene lost 5 bases, with 8 bases spanning the gap. This CDR3 comprises 12 residues.

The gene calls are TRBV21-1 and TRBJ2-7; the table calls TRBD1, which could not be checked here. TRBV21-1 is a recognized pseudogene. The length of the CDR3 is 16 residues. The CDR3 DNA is TGTGCCAGCAGTCCAGACCCCGGACAGGGAGTGGACGAGCAGTACTTC. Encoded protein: CASSPDPGQGVDEQYF.

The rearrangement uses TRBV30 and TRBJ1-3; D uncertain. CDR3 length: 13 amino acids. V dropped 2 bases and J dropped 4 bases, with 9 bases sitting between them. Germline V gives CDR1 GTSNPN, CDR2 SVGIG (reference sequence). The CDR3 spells CAWSQGLGNTIYF. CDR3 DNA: TGTGCCTGGAGTCAAGGGCTGGGAAACACCATATATTTT.

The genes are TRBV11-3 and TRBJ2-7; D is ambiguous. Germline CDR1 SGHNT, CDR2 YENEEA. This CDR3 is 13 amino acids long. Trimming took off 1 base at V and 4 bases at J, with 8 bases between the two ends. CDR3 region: CASSLGEQYEQYF. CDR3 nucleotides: TGTGCCAGCAGCTTAGGGGAACAGTACGAGCAGTACTTC.

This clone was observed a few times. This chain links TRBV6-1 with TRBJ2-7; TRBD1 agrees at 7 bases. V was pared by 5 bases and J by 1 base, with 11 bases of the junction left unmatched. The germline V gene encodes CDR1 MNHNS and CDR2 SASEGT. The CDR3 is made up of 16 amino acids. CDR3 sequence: CASSKDSRGYSYEQYF. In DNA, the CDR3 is TGTGCCAGCAGTAAAGATTCCAGGGGGTATTCCTACGAGCAGTACTTC.

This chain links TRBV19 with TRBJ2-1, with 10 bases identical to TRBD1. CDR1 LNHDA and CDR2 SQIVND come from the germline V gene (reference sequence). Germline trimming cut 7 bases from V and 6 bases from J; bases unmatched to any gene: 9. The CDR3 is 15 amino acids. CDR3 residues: CASTRQGANTNEQFF. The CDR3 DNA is TGTGCCAGTACCAGACAGGGGGCTAATACCAATGAGCAGTTCTTC. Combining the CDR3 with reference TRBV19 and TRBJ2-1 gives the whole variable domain DGGITQSPKYLFRKEGQNVTLSCEQNLNHDAMYWYRQDPGQGLRLIYYSQIVNDFQKGDIAEGYSVSREKKESFPLTVTSAQKNPTAFYLCASTRQGANTNEQFFGPGTRLTVL.

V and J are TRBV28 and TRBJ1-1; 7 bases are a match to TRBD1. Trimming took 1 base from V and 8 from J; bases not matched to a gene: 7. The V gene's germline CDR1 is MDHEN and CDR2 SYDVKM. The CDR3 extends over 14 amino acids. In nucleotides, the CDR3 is TGTGCCAGCAGTTTATTAGACAGGGCGGCCGAAGCTTTCTTT. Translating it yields CASSLLDRAAEAFF. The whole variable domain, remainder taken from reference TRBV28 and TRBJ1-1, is DVKVTQSSRYLVKRTGEKVFLECVQDMDHENMFWYRQDPGLGLRLIYFSYDVKMKEKGDIPEGYSVSREKKERFSLILESASTNQTSMYLCASSLLDRAAEAFFGQGTRLTVV.

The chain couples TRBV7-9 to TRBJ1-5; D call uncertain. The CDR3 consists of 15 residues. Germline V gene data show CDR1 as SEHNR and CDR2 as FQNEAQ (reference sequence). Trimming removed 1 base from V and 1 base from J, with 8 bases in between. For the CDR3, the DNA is TGTGCCAGCAGCTTAGTATTGGGGAGCAATCAGCCCCAGCATTTT. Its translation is CASSLVLGSNQPQHF.

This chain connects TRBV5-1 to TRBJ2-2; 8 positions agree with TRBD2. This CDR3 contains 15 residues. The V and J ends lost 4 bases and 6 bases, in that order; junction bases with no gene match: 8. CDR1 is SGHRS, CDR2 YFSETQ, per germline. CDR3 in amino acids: CASSLTGGGPGELFF. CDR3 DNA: TGCGCCAGCAGCCTCACGGGAGGGGGGCCCGGGGAGCTGTTTTTT.

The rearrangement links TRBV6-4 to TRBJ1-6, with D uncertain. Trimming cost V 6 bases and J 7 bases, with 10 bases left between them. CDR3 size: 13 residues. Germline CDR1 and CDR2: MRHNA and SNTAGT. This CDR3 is CASSPDWNSPLHF. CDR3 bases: TGTGCCAGCAGCCCTGACTGGAATTCACCCCTCCACTTT.

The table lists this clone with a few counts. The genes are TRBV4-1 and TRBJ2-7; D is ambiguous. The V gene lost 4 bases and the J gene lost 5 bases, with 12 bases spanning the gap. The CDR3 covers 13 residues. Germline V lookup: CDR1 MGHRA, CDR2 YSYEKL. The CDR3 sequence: CASSRTVTDEQYF. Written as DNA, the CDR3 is TGCGCCAGCAGCCGGACGGTGACGGACGAGCAGTACTTC.

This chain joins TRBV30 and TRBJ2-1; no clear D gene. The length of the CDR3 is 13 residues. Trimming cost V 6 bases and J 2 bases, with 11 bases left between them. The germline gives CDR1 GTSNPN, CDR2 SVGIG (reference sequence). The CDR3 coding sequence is TGTGCCTGCCTTAGGGCGACCTACAATGAGCAGTTCTTC. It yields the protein CACLRATYNEQFF. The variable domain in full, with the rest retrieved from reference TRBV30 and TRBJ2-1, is SQTIHQWPATLVQPVGSPLSLECTVEGTSNPNLYWYRQAAGRGLQLLFYSVGIGQISSEVPQNLSASRPQDRQFILSSKKLLLSDSGFYLCACLRATYNEQFFGPGTRLTVL.

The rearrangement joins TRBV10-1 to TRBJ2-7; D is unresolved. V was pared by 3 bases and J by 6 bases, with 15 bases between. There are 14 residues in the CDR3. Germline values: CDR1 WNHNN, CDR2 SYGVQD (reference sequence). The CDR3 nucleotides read TGCGCCAGCAGTGATGGCCAAGGGTGGAGCGAGCAGTACTTC. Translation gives CASSDGQGWSEQYF.

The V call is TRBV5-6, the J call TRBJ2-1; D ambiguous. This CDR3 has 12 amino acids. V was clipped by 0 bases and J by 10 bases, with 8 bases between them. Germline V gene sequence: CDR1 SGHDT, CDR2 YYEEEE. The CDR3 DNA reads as TGTGCCAGCAGCTTGGTGAAGGTCGAGCAGTTCTTC. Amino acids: CASSLVKVEQFF.

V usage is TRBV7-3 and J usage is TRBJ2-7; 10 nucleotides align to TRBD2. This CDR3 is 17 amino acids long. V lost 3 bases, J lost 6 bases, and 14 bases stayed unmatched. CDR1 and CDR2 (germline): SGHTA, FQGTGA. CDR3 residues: CASSFSPSGSTRVEQYF. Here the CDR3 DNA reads TGTGCCAGCAGCTTTTCCCCTAGCGGGAGCACAAGGGTCGAGCAGTACTTC.

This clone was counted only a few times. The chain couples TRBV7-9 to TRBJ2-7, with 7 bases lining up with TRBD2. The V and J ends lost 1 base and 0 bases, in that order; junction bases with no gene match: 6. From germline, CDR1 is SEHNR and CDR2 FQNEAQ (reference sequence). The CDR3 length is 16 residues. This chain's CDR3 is CASSLVGSGISYEQYF. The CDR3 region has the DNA TGTGCCAGCAGCTTAGTGGGAAGCGGGATCTCCTACGAGCAGTACTTC.

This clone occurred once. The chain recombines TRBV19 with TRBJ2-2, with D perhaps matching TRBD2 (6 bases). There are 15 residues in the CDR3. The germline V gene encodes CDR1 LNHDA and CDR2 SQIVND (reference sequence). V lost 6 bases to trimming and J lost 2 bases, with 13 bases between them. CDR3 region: CASRSGGANTGELFF. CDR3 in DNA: TGTGCCAGTAGGTCTGGCGGGGCTAACACCGGGGAGCTGTTTTTT.

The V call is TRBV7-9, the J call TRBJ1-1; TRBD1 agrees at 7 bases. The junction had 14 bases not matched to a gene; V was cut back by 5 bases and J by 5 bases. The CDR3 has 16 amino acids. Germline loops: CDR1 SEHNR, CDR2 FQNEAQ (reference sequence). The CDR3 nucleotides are TGTGCCAGCAGCATCTACAGGGGTCCGGTTAGGACTGAAGCTTTCTTT. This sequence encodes CASSIYRGPVRTEAFF.